The 16 T cell receptor beta chains below all came from one sample that was sequenced in a study of OX40 agonist ivuxolimab in advanced cancers. Assay: immunoSEQ multiplex PCR; the TCRdb copy retains only in-frame clones and omits some. The data contain 77,000 or so clones, around nine tenths of them singletons. Sequencing was performed on CD4+ or CD8+ T cells sorted from blood, taken in a trial of the OX40 agonist ivuxolimab. The source of these receptors is an adult with an advanced solid tumor such as melanoma, head and neck, liver or kidney cancer.

V is TRBV7-2 and J is TRBJ1-1; 9 positions match TRBD1. Losses at the gene ends were 5 bases for V and 7 bases for J; bases not matched to a gene: 8. Germline CDR1 SGHTA, CDR2 FQGNSA. CDR3 length equals 14 residues. The CDR3 region has the DNA TGTGCCAGCAGCCAGTGGGGACAGGGATTTGAAGCTTTCTTT. Amino acids: CASSQWGQGFEAFF.

The chain recombines TRBV19 with TRBJ1-2; possibly TRBD1 for D (6 bases). Germline assignment: CDR1 LNHDA and CDR2 SQIVND (reference sequence). Trimming stripped 5 bases from V and 4 bases from J, with 20 bases between. There are 16 residues in the CDR3. CDR3 in amino acids: CASSPVDSAPAYGYTF. The CDR3 coding sequence is TGTGCCAGTAGTCCAGTGGACAGCGCTCCTGCCTATGGCTACACCTTC. Variable domain in full (rest from reference TRBV19 and TRBJ1-2): DGGITQSPKYLFRKEGQNVTLSCEQNLNHDAMYWYRQDPGQGLRLIYYSQIVNDFQKGDIAEGYSVSREKKESFPLTVTSAQKNPTAFYLCASSPVDSAPAYGYTFGSGTRLTVV.

The chain employs TRBV2 and TRBJ1-5; D remains unclear. This CDR3 is 14 amino acids long. Looked up from germline, CDR1 is SNHLY and CDR2 is FYNNEI. The V gene lost 2 bases and the J gene lost 4 bases, with 9 bases spanning the gap. CDR3 region: CASSELGLNQPQHF. The CDR3 DNA sequence: TGTGCCAGCAGTGAACTGGGTCTTAATCAGCCCCAGCATTTT.

The chain couples TRBV2 to TRBJ1-3; possibly TRBD1 for D (6 bases). This CDR3 has 14 residues. V was pared by 10 bases and J by 0 bases, with 13 bases between. CDR1 and CDR2 (germline): SNHLY, FYNNEI. CDR3: CATRTGSSGNTIYF. The CDR3 DNA reads TGTGCCACCCGCACAGGGTCCTCTGGAAACACCATATATTTT.

V is TRBV18 and J is TRBJ1-1, with TRBD1 identical over 9 bases. The CDR3 totals 16 residues. Germline trimming cut 2 bases from V and 0 bases from J; bases unmatched to any gene: 4. Germline assignment: CDR1 KGHSH and CDR2 LQKENI. In DNA, the CDR3 is TGTGCCAGCTCACCAAGACAGGGGGGGATGAACACTGAAGCTTTCTTT. This encodes CASSPRQGGMNTEAFF.

This chain joins TRBV5-6 and TRBJ1-1, with D unresolved. This CDR3 comprises 14 residues. The V end was cut by 0 bases, the J end by 4 bases, with 10 bases between. From germline, CDR1 is SGHDT and CDR2 YYEEEE. Written as DNA, the CDR3 is TGTGCCAGCAGCTTGGGAAGGACGGGCACTGAAGCTTTCTTT. This encodes CASSLGRTGTEAFF.

V gene TRBV5-4 combines with J gene TRBJ2-3, with TRBD2 matching over 7 bases. V lost 3 bases, J lost 4 bases, and 11 bases stayed unmatched. CDR3 size: 16 residues. The germline V gene encodes CDR1 SGHNT and CDR2 YYREEE (reference sequence). For the CDR3, the DNA is TGTGCCAGCAGCTCAAAGTCGACTAGCCGGGCAGATACGCAGTATTTT. This codes for CASSSKSTSRADTQYF.

This chain connects TRBV7-2 to TRBJ2-7; TRBD2 aligns across 9 bases. The CDR3 sequence is 13 residues long. V shed 7 bases and J 6 bases; nucleotides not matched to a gene: 7. Germline CDR1 SGHTA, CDR2 FQGNSA. The CDR3 protein is CASTVAGEREQYF. The CDR3 region has the DNA TGTGCCAGCACAGTAGCGGGAGAACGCGAGCAGTACTTC.

This clone has more than one count but fewer than ten. The V and J genes are TRBV5-1 and TRBJ2-7, with 8 bases that match TRBD1. Germline V lookup: CDR1 SGHRS, CDR2 YFSETQ. This CDR3 spans 13 amino acids. The V gene end was trimmed by 4 bases and the J gene end by 1 base; junction bases not matched to a gene: 1. The CDR3: CASSRTGSYEQYF. CDR3 coding DNA: TGCGCCAGCAGCCGGACAGGGTCCTACGAGCAGTACTTC.

The chain uses TRBV5-1 and TRBJ1-1, with D hard to call. V shed 4 bases and J shed 4 bases, with 14 bases lying between them. CDR1 is SGHRS, CDR2 YFSETQ, per germline. This CDR3 has 14 amino acids. The CDR3 reads CASSGSEPGTEAFF. The CDR3 region has the DNA TGCGCCAGCAGCGGGTCCGAGCCGGGCACTGAAGCTTTCTTT.

The chain joins TRBV2 to TRBJ2-3; 8 positions agree with TRBD2. The germline CDR1 and CDR2 sequences are SNHLY and FYNNEI. The CDR3 covers 15 residues. Germline trimming cut 4 bases from V and 5 bases from J; bases unmatched to any gene: 8. In DNA form, the CDR3 reads TGTGCCAGCAGTGGCGGGGGGCCCCTTGGAGATACGCAGTATTTT. It is translated as CASSGGGPLGDTQYF.

CDR3 nucleotide sequence: TGCAGCGTTATCATGGGGTCGGAGACCCAGTACTTC. This translates into CSVIMGSETQYF. The chain carries TRBV29-1 and TRBJ2-5; no clear D. Trimming left V 5 bases short and J 5 bases short, with 12 bases between. The CDR3 is made up of 12 amino acids. The germline V gene has CDR1 SQVTM and CDR2 ANQGSEA.

The chain combines TRBV2 with TRBJ1-1; D is unresolved. Trimming took off 2 bases at V and 6 bases at J, with 4 bases between the two ends. CDR1 SNHLY and CDR2 FYNNEI come from the germline V gene. The CDR3 length is 11 residues. The CDR3 sequence is CASSERSEAFF. In nucleotides, the CDR3 is TGTGCCAGCAGTGAAAGGTCTGAAGCTTTCTTT.

This clone was found once. The V call is TRBV5-8, the J call TRBJ1-3, with 8 bases lining up with TRBD1. Losses at the gene ends were 0 bases for V and 3 bases for J; bases not matched to a gene: 8. The CDR3 is made up of 17 amino acids. Germline CDR1 is SGHTS and CDR2 is YDEGEE. The CDR3, as DNA: TGTGCCAGCAGCTTGGAGGTGGGACAGGTGATTGGAAACACCATATATTTT. It specifies CASSLEVGQVIGNTIYF.

This clone came up once. The chain is built from TRBV5-6 and TRBJ1-1; the match to TRBD1 covers 10 bases. The V gene's germline CDR1 is SGHDT and CDR2 YYEEEE. The CDR3 runs to 14 residues. V dropped 3 bases and J dropped 8; count of bases not matched to a gene: 7. The CDR3 protein is CASSSTGGELEAFF. The CDR3 DNA is TGTGCCAGCAGCTCGACAGGGGGCGAACTAGAAGCTTTCTTT.

The chain couples TRBV4-2 to TRBJ1-5; perhaps TRBD1 as D (6 bases). Germline V gene lookup returns CDR1 LGHNA and CDR2 YNFKEQ. V lost 0 bases to trimming and J lost 4 bases, with 10 bases between them. CDR3 size: 15 residues. As DNA, the CDR3 is TGTGCCAGCAGCCAAGAGGAAAGGGGGAATCAGCCCCAGCATTTT. This encodes CASSQEERGNQPQHF.